This T cell receptor (beta chain) was sequenced during a study of blood T cell repertoires in COVID-19. Whole-study context: The analysed material was cDNA or gDNA that came from T cells, B-cell-depleted T cells, or PBMCs.

Study members were between about 18 and 100 years old and lived in 25 or so US regions. Individuals in the exposed group had encountered a COVID-19 case within 2 weeks preceding study entry. The method was immunoSEQ multiplex PCR; TCRdb's version includes in-frame clones alone and lacks a portion of them. The data contain 200,000 to 250,000 clones, nearly 90% of them singletons. Trimming removed 7 bases from V and 6 bases from J, with 14 bases in between. CDR1 and CDR2 from the germline V gene are SQVTM and ANQGSEA. The length of the CDR3 is 12 residues. The chain couples TRBV29-1 to TRBJ2-3; D is possibly TRBD2 (5 bases). Specimen: PBMCs or T cells enriched from blood (not recorded which). The sequence was collected from a man aged 25-45 years who had been exposed to COVID-19. The CDR3 region has the DNA TGCAGCGCCGTCCTAGCAGAGGATACGCAGTATTTT. It encodes CSAVLAEDTQYF.